The present entry profiles one T cell receptor beta chain with its context. No cognate antigen has been identified for it. From each donor, a roughly 2.7 ml peripheral blood sample was collected into PAXgene tubes and stored at -80 degrees C. Without any T cell sorting, total RNA was extracted from whole blood using the PAXgene blood miRNA kit on an automated QIAcube. Peripheral blood from monozygotic twin pairs concordant or discordant for inflammatory bowel disease was subjected to deep TCRalpha and TCRbeta repertoire profiling with unique molecular barcoding. Smoking habits were recorded for all twin pairs, and individuals were classified as current, former or never smokers. This sample stems from a study of monozygotic twins with inflammatory bowel disease (dated by TCRdb to the late 2010s). Regarding the study in general: The full study comprised 28 monozygotic twin pairs: nine German pairs (four IBD-concordant, five IBD-discordant) and 19 IBD-discordant Danish pairs. The search for disease-associated traits relied mainly on comparing IBD patients with their genetically identical healthy co-twins within discordant pairs. Each individual had, on average, about 151 000 unique TCRalpha sequences and 181 000 unique TCRbeta sequences available for analysis. General conclusions and limits of the study: IBD patients shared fewer clonotypes with other individuals than healthy twins did, most markedly in patients showing signs of disease activity. Repertoire similarity did not differ between concordant and discordant twins, which could be due to limited statistical power. Differing immunosuppressive treatments among patients may have added background noise and inter-individual variability to the repertoires. TCRbeta repertoire diversity, by inverse Simpson index, was decreased in IBD patients compared with their healthy co-twins. The analysis was unable to tell apart different T cell subtypes. No single strong signal or clonotype linked to IBD turned up in the results, so the idea that one exists was not supported.

Sequences LGHNA (CDR1) and YNFKEQ (CDR2) are obtained from the germline V gene. The CDR3 starts with the cysteine, ends with the phenylalanine, and has 12 residues. No DNA is listed. The library relied on 5' RACE. For each TCR library, around 3,500 ng of total RNA was used. For each sample, cDNA was synthesized in eight separate reactions using SMARTScribe reverse transcriptase. Unique molecular identifiers containing a 6-nucleotide sample barcode were introduced through template switching during cDNA synthesis. TCRalpha and TCRbeta cDNA was amplified by two nested PCRs of around 16 and 10 cycles, with bead purification after each PCR. Before amplification, the cDNA was treated with uracil DNA-glycosylase and purified using the QIAquick PCR purification kit. The second PCR was the step at which Illumina TruSeq-compatible adapters and sample-specific barcodes were added. Library quality and concentration were assessed using TapeStation and Qubit, and about 5.2 ng of each library was pooled. Sequencing of pooled libraries was carried out on an Illumina HiSeq2500 single-index Rapid Run using 2 x 100 bp reads and custom sequencing primers. The authors processed their data as follows. UMI-based consensus assembly with MiGEC version 1.2.6 was used to correct PCR and sequencing errors. MiXCR version 2.1.1 was used for V(D)J alignment, clonotype assembly and CDR3 extraction. Normalisation of gene usage, clonotype sharing and MAIT/NKT TCR abundance was achieved by analysing the top 1000, 10 000 and 20 000 clonotypes per sample. Diversity was computed as the inverse Simpson index with the vegan R package after downsampling to 27 000 UMIs. Paired Mann-Whitney U tests were applied to discordant twin pairs, and Benjamini-Hochberg correction was used for multiple testing. Following TCRdb reprocessing, every CDR3 protein sequence forms one entry, and DNA is not provided. The V and J calls were not made by the authors but by TCRdb's processing. This sample's table carries around 220,000 distinct CDR3 sequences. 7.5% to 9.5% of the sample is taken by the ten largest.

The sequenced sample consisted of blood. This TCR was sampled from a human donor with ulcerative colitis or Crohn's disease, or a healthy co-twin of an affected twin (not recorded which). The chain was built from TRBV4-2 and TRBJ2-1; TCRdb selects TRBD2, and the lack of DNA leaves this call unchecked. The CDR3 protein is CASRSADLSTFF.